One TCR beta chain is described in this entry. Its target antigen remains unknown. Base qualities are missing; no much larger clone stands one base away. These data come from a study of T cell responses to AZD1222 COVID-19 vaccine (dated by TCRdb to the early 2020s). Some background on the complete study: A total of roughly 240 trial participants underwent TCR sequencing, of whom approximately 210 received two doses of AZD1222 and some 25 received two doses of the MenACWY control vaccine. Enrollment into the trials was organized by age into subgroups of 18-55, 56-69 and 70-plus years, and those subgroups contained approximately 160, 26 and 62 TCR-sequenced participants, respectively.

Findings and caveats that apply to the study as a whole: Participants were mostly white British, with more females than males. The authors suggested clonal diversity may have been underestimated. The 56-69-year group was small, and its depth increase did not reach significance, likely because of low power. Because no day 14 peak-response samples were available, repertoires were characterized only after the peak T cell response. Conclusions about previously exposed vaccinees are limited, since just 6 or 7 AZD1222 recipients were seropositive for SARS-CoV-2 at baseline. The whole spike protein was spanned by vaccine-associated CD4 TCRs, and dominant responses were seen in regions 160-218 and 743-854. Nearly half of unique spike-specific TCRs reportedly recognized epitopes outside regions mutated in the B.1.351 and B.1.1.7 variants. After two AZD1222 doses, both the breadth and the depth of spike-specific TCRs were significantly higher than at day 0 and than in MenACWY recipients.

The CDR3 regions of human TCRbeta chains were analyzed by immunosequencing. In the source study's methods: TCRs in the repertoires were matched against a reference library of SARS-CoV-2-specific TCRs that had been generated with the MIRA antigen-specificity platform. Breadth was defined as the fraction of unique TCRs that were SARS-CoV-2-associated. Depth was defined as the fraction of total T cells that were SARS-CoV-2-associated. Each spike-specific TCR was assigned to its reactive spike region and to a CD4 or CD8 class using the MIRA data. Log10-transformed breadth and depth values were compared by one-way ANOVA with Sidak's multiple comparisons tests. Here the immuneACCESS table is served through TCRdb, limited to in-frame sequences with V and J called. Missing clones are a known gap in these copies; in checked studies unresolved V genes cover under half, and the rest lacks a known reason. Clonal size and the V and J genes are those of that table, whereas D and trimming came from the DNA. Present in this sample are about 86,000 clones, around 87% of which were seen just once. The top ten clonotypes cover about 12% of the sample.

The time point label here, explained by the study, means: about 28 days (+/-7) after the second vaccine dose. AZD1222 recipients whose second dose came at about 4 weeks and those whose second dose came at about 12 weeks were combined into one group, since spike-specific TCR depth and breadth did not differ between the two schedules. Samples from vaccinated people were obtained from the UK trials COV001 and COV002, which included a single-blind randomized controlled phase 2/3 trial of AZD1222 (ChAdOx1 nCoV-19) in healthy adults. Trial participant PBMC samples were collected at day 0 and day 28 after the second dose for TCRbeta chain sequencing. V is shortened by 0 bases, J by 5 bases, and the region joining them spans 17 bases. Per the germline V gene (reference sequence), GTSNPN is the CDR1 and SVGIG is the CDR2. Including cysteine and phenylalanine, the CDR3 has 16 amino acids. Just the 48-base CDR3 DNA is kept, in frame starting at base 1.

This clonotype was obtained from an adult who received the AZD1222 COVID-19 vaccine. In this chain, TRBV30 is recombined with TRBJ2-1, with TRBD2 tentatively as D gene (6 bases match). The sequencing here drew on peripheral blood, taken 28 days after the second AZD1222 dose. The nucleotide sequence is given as TGTGCCTGGAGTGTAACGGGCGGGGACCCAAACAATGAGCAGTTCTTC. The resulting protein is CAWSVTGGDPNNEQFF. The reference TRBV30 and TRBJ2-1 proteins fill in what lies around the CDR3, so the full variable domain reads SQTIHQWPATLVQPVGSPLSLECTVEGTSNPNLYWYRQAAGRGLQLLFYSVGIGQISSEVPQNLSASRPQDRQFILSSKKLLLSDSGFYLCAWSVTGGDPNNEQFFGPGTRLTVL.